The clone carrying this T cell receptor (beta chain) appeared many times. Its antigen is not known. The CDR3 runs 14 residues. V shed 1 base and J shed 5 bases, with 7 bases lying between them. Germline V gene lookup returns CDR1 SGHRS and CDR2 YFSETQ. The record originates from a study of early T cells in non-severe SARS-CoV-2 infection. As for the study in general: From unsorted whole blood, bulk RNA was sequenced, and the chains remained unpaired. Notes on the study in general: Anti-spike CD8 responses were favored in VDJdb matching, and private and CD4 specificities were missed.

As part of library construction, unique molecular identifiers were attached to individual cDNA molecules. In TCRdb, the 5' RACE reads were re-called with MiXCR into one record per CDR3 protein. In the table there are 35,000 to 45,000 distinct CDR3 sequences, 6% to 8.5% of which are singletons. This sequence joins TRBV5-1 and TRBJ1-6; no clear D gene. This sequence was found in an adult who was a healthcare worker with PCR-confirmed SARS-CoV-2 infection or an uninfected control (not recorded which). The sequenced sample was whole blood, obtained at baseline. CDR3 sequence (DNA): TGCGCCAGCAGCTTGAGGCGAAATAATTCACCCCTCCACTTT. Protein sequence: CASSLRRNNSPLHF.